This T cell receptor beta chain was documented in a study of T cells in Graves' hyperthyroidism and ophthalmopathy. On the study more broadly: Before any treatment, at initial diagnosis, peripheral blood was collected.

The CDR3 extends over 16 amino acids. Germline loops: CDR1 MNHEY, CDR2 SVGEGT. V shed 10 bases and J 4 bases; nucleotides not matched to a gene: 12. General observations from the study: In the blood, most expanded thyroid clonotypes above 0.001 appeared as well. Before onset, ophthalmopathy was predicted by the model a median roughly six months earlier.

Authors of the study amplified TCR beta CDR3 regions from RNA transcripts. The study used the HTBI primer set for a first-round RT-PCR of the TCR CDR3. TCRdb re-called the multiplex PCR reads with MiXCR, one entry per CDR3 protein. The sample holds 550,000 to 650,000 distinct CDR3 sequences, roughly 14% seen once. This clonotype was seen many times. Antigen specificity is unknown. The clonotype originates from a woman aged 25 to 45 with Graves' hyperthyroidism that later progressed to Graves' ophthalmopathy. Material for sequencing was blood. The rearrangement uses TRBV6-2 or TRBV6-3 and TRBJ2-2, with TRBD2 matching over 10 bases. The DNA of the CDR3 is TGTGCCACCAACCTAGCGGGAGTTCGGATCACCGGGGAGCTGTTTTTT. Amino acids: CATNLAGVRITGELFF.